The 11 T cell receptor beta chains below come from one sample, sequenced in a study of blood T cell repertoires in COVID-19. Only in-frame clones appear in the TCRdb table, and some are missing; sequencing was by immunoSEQ multiplex PCR. The table lists 50,000 to 60,000 clones, approximately 85% of them singletons, with roughly 29% in the top ten. Material for sequencing was peripheral blood. These receptors originate from an elderly woman with COVID-19, enrolled during active disease.

The V and J genes are TRBV3-1 (or the pseudogene TRBV3-2) and TRBJ2-5; D perhaps matches TRBD2 (5 bases). CDR1 LGHDT and CDR2 YNNKEL come from the germline V gene (reference sequence). The CDR3 is 16 amino acids. V shed 1 base and J shed 2 bases, with 14 bases lying between them. CDR3 sequence (DNA): TGTGCCAGCAGCCAAGCCTACGGAGGATTTCAAGAGACCCAGTACTTC. Protein product: CASSQAYGGFQETQYF.

The chain carries TRBV3-1 (or the pseudogene TRBV3-2) and TRBJ2-1; 7 positions match TRBD2. The CDR3 is made up of 14 amino acids. The J segment lost 3 bases and the V segment lost 1 base, leaving 0 bases of the junction unmatched. Germline CDR1 LGHDT, CDR2 YNNKEL (reference sequence). The CDR3 region is CASSQGTSYNEQFF. CDR3 DNA sequence: TGTGCCAGCAGCCAAGGGACTAGCTACAATGAGCAGTTCTTC.

This clone was counted once. This chain links TRBV11-2 with TRBJ2-5; D possibly corresponds to TRBD2 (6 bases). The V end was cut by 4 bases, the J end by 5 bases, with 11 bases between. CDR1 and CDR2 from the germline V gene are SGHAT and FQNNGV. This CDR3 is 13 amino acids long. CDR3 bases: TGTGCCAGCAGCTGGGGGGAAAGGGAGACCCAGTACTTC. This encodes CASSWGERETQYF.

The chain joins TRBV11-2 to TRBJ2-1, with 12 bases fitting TRBD2. Germline-derived CDR1 and CDR2 are SGHAT and FQNNGV. Trimming took 4 bases from V and 9 from J; bases not matched to a gene: 7. The CDR3 contains 15 residues. The DNA of the CDR3 is TGTGCCAGCAGCTCCGCCCTACTAGCGGGAGGTGAGCAGTTCTTC. It encodes CASSSALLAGGEQFF.

The chain joins TRBV7-8 to TRBJ2-7; no clear D. V was pared by 2 bases and J by 7 bases, with 15 bases between. CDR1 is SGHVS, CDR2 FQNEAQ, per germline. The length of the CDR3 is 14 residues. In DNA form, the CDR3 reads TGTGCCAGCAGCTTATCCTACGGTCGCGATGAGCAGTACTTC. Its protein product is CASSLSYGRDEQYF.

The J gene is TRBJ2-3, the V gene TRBV5-1; perhaps TRBD2 as D (6 bases). CDR1 is SGHRS, CDR2 YFSETQ, per germline. The CDR3 is made up of 14 amino acids. The V gene lost 5 bases and the J gene lost 3 bases, with 13 bases spanning the gap. The CDR3 spells CASRREMETDTQYF. In DNA form, the CDR3 reads TGCGCCAGCAGACGGGAGATGGAGACAGATACGCAGTATTTT. The entire variable domain, with the rest obtained from reference TRBV5-1 and TRBJ2-3, is as follows: KAGVTQTPRYLIKTRGQQVTLSCSPISGHRSVSWYQQTPGQGLQFLFEYFSETQRNKGNFPGRFSGRQFSNSRSEMNVSTLELGDSALYLCASRREMETDTQYFGPGTRLTVL.

The chain has TRBV5-5 and TRBJ2-7; tentative D call: TRBD2 (5 bases). The germline V and J ends were trimmed by 4 bases and 2 bases, with 10 bases remaining between them. Germline CDR1 reads SGHKS; CDR2 reads YYEKEE (reference sequence). The CDR3 length is 13 residues. The CDR3 region has the DNA TGTGCCAGCAGCCCCGACGGGGCCTACGAGCAGTACTTC. It yields the protein CASSPDGAYEQYF.

This clone occurred once. The chain couples TRBV7-2 to TRBJ2-2; 9 nucleotides agree with TRBD1. This CDR3 is 15 amino acids long. The J segment lost 7 bases and the V segment lost 5 bases, leaving 8 bases of the junction unmatched. Germline assignment: CDR1 SGHTA and CDR2 FQGNSA. The CDR3 sequence is CASSGHRGRGGELFF. CDR3 DNA sequence: TGTGCCAGCAGCGGACACAGGGGGCGCGGCGGGGAGCTGTTTTTT.

The chain employs TRBV19 and TRBJ2-1; 7 bases agree with TRBD2. This CDR3 is 16 amino acids long. Losses at the gene ends were 5 bases for V and 7 bases for J; bases not matched to a gene: 14. Per the germline V gene, CDR1 is LNHDA and CDR2 is SQIVND (reference sequence). The CDR3 region is CASSVLGGGPRNEQFF. The CDR3 region has the DNA TGTGCCAGTAGTGTTCTGGGGGGAGGGCCTCGGAATGAGCAGTTCTTC.

This chain connects TRBV20-1 to TRBJ2-5; 7 bases are shared with TRBD2. CDR3 length equals 15 residues. The V gene's germline CDR1 is DFQATT and CDR2 SNEGSKA (reference sequence). The J segment lost 3 bases and the V segment lost 3 bases, leaving 10 bases of the junction unmatched. The CDR3 loop is CSASEGLVIEETQYF. The CDR3 DNA follows: TGCAGTGCTAGTGAAGGACTAGTAATCGAAGAGACCCAGTACTTC.

This sequence joins TRBV12-3 or TRBV12-4 and TRBJ2-1; 7 bases fit TRBD1. V gave up 7 bases and J gave up 8 bases; unmatched junction bases: 5. The CDR3 runs 12 residues. The CDR3 DNA reads TGTGCCAGCACCCGACAGGGTTATGAGCAGTTCTTC. This encodes CASTRQGYEQFF.